This entry lists 23 T cell receptor beta chains sequenced from one sample in a study of shared clonotypes between healthy human individuals. Some clones are missing from TCRdb's copy, which holds only in-frame ones; the method was immunoSEQ multiplex PCR. The sample has roughly 510,000 clones, 75% to 80% seen once. The source material was PBMCs. Receptor source: a woman aged 35 to 49 in good health. Some clones in this sample may be carry-over from other donors' samples.

This chain links TRBV2 with TRBJ2-5, with 9 bases fitting TRBD1. J was trimmed by 1 base and V by 6 bases; bases with no gene match: 6. CDR1 and CDR2 from the germline V gene are SNHLY and FYNNEI. The CDR3 runs to 15 residues. The CDR3 loop is CASSLDRGSQETQYF. As DNA, the CDR3 is TGTGCCAGCAGCCTGGACAGGGGAAGCCAAGAGACCCAGTACTTC.

A single count supports this clone. The chain couples TRBV7-6 to TRBJ2-5, with 9 bases fitting TRBD2. Unmatched junction bases numbered 14, after V lost 5 bases and J lost 4 bases. The CDR3 runs to 17 residues. The germline V gene has CDR1 SGHVS and CDR2 FNYEAQ. CDR3 sequence (DNA): TGTGCCAGCAGCCGCAGCCCCAGAGCGGGAGGCGCAGAGACCCAGTACTTC. This sequence encodes CASSRSPRAGGAETQYF.

As to this clone: With only one base between it and a far larger clone, this is likely a read error. The same CDR3 is also encoded by other DNA sequences in this sample. J is TRBJ2-7 and V is TRBV19, with D tentatively TRBD1 or TRBD2 (5 bases each). Germline V gene data show CDR1 as LNHDA and CDR2 as SQIVND (reference sequence). The CDR3 consists of 11 residues. Trimming cost V 8 bases and J 3 bases, with 8 bases left between them. The CDR3 protein is CASDGGYEQYF. The CDR3 DNA follows: TGTGCCAGTGATGGGGGCTACGAGCAGTACTTC.

The rearrangement uses TRBV28 and TRBJ1-2; weak D call: TRBD1 (5 bases). Germline V gene lookup returns CDR1 MDHEN and CDR2 SYDVKM. The CDR3 has 12 amino acids. The CDR3 DNA follows: TGTGCGACCAGGGATTCAGGGTATGGCTACACCTTC. Amino acids: CATRDSGYGYTF.

The chain uses TRBV5-6 and TRBJ2-1; D unresolved. From germline, CDR1 is SGHDT and CDR2 YYEEEE. V lost 0 bases and J 0 bases, leaving 7 bases between the germline ends. The CDR3 runs to 15 residues. In DNA, the CDR3 is TGTGCCAGCAGCTTGGGGACGGTCTCCTACAATGAGCAGTTCTTC. Its protein product is CASSLGTVSYNEQFF.

The rearrangement uses TRBV7-3 and TRBJ2-1; a weak D match, TRBD1 (6 bases). Trimming took 5 bases from V and 7 from J, leaving 18 bases between them. The CDR3 spans 15 residues. CDR1 and CDR2 (germline): SGHTA, FQGTGA. The CDR3 sequence is CASSPYRARFNEQFF. CDR3 DNA sequence: TGTGCCAGCAGCCCTTACAGGGCCCGCTTTAATGAGCAGTTCTTC.

Only one count was recorded for this clone. The chain recombines TRBV28 with TRBJ2-6, with D possibly TRBD1 on 6 matching bases. Looked up from germline, CDR1 is MDHEN and CDR2 is SYDVKM. The CDR3 consists of 18 residues. V lost 4 bases to trimming and J lost 0 bases, with 16 bases between them. The CDR3 protein is CASSSRTAESSGANVLTF. The CDR3 coding sequence is TGTGCCAGCAGTTCCCGGACAGCAGAGAGCTCTGGGGCCAACGTCCTGACTTTC.

Details on this clone: This sample includes further DNA sequences coding for the same CDR3. The CDR3 coding sequence is TGCGCCAGCAGCCAGGGGACTAGCGCGACAGATACGCAGTATTTT. Translated, it gives CASSQGTSATDTQYF. The chain recombines TRBV4-3 with TRBJ2-3; 10 nucleotides align to TRBD2. After removal of 3 bases from V and 3 bases from J, the junction contained 3 bases not matched to a gene. In germline, CDR1 is LGHNA, CDR2 YSLEER. The CDR3 totals 15 residues.

The chain joins TRBV9 to TRBJ2-7, with D tentatively TRBD1 or TRBD2 (6 bases each). Germline CDR1 SGDLS, CDR2 YYNGEE. The length of the CDR3 is 14 residues. Deletions cut 0 bases from V and 4 bases from J, with 11 bases between. CDR3 loop: CASSVGGGRYEQYF. In nucleotides, the CDR3 is TGTGCCAGCAGCGTAGGTGGGGGGCGGTACGAGCAGTACTTC.

Note on this clone: Other nucleotide sequences in the sample specify the same CDR3. The J gene is TRBJ1-1, the V gene TRBV6-5; TRBD1 aligns across 8 bases. V was pared by 6 bases and J by 1 base, with 4 bases of the junction left unmatched. There are 14 residues in the CDR3. From germline, CDR1 is MNHEY and CDR2 SVGAGI. The chain's CDR3 is CASRRTGRNTEAFF. CDR3 nucleotide sequence: TGTGCCAGCAGGAGGACAGGGAGGAACACTGAAGCTTTCTTT.

The chain combines TRBV9 with TRBJ2-7, with 9 positions matching TRBD2. Germline-derived CDR1 and CDR2 are SGDLS and YYNGEE. CDR3 length: 17 residues. V was pared by 0 bases and J by 3 bases, with 10 bases of the junction left unmatched. The CDR3 here is CASSVGVKASGIYEQYF. CDR3 bases: TGTGCCAGCAGCGTAGGGGTTAAGGCTAGCGGGATCTACGAGCAGTACTTC.

Only one count was recorded for this clone. In nucleotides, the CDR3 is TGTGCCAGCAGCTTAGGTTTGGGACAGTCCTACGAGCAGTACTTC. Protein product: CASSLGLGQSYEQYF. The chain recombines TRBV7-2 with TRBJ2-7, with TRBD1 matching 7 bases. This CDR3 is 15 amino acids long. Germline V gives CDR1 SGHTA, CDR2 FQGNSA. The ends lost 1 base at V and 1 base at J; junction bases unmatched: 4. Full variable domain (remainder filled in from reference TRBV7-2 and TRBJ2-7): GAGVSQSPSNKVTEKGKDVELRCDPISGHTALYWYRQSLGQGLEFLIYFQGNSAPDKSGLPSDRFSAERTGGSVSTLTIQRTQQEDSAVYLCASSLGLGQSYEQYFGPGTRLTVT.

In its sample, this clone was seen once. The chain employs TRBV7-2 and TRBJ1-5; D is ambiguous. This CDR3 region has 15 residues. The germline V and J ends were trimmed by 3 bases and 0 bases, with 9 bases remaining between them. Germline-derived CDR1 and CDR2 are SGHTA and FQGNSA. CDR3 residues: CASSLASDSNQPQHF. For the CDR3, the DNA is TGTGCCAGCAGCTTGGCCAGTGATAGCAATCAGCCCCAGCATTTT.

This sequence joins TRBV6-1 and TRBJ2-2, with D possibly TRBD2 on 6 matching bases. The CDR3 has 14 residues. V shed 5 bases and J shed 7 bases, with 14 bases lying between them. Germline CDR1 and CDR2: MNHNS and SASEGT. CDR3 nucleotides: TGTGCCAGCAGTAGGGAGGAGTATAGCGGGGAGCTGTTTTTT. It specifies CASSREEYSGELFF.

The chain combines TRBV29-1 with TRBJ2-3; 9 bases map to TRBD2. The CDR3 runs 13 residues. The germline gives CDR1 SQVTM, CDR2 ANQGSEA. Trimming at V came to 7 bases and at J to 6 bases, leaving 8 bases not matched to a gene. The DNA for the CDR3 is TGCAGCGCCCATAGCGGGAGTGGCGATACGCAGTATTTT. This encodes CSAHSGSGDTQYF.

The chain combines TRBV6-4 with TRBJ2-1; D gene ambiguous. Trimming took 5 bases from V and 6 from J, leaving 14 bases between them. The CDR3 has 14 residues. Germline V gene data show CDR1 as MRHNA and CDR2 as SNTAGT. CDR3 DNA: TGTGCCAGCAGTCCATCCGGCATAAGCAATGAGCAGTTCTTC. It codes for CASSPSGISNEQFF.

Worth noting for this clone: The sample has other DNA sequences that encode this CDR3 too. The V gene is TRBV29-1, the J gene TRBJ1-1, with a weak D call TRBD1 (5 bases). Germline V gene data show CDR1 as SQVTM and CDR2 as ANQGSEA. V was trimmed by 4 bases and J by 1 base, leaving 10 bases between them. This CDR3 has 13 amino acids. The CDR3 reads CSVGPGTNTEAFF. The CDR3 nucleotides read TGCAGCGTTGGCCCGGGGACGAACACTGAAGCTTTCTTT.

The chain employs TRBV30 and TRBJ2-5; TRBD1 might be the D (5 bases). The ends were cut back, 1 base at V and 0 bases at J, with 6 bases in the middle. Germline V gene lookup returns CDR1 GTSNPN and CDR2 SVGIG (reference sequence). The CDR3 is made up of 13 amino acids. CDR3 nucleotide sequence: TGTGCCTGGAGTGGACAGCACCAAGAGACCCAGTACTTC. Protein sequence: CAWSGQHQETQYF.

The chain is built from TRBV2 and TRBJ2-5; tentative D call: TRBD2 (5 bases). Germline V lookup: CDR1 SNHLY, CDR2 FYNNEI. This CDR3 region has 13 residues. Trimming left V 4 bases short and J 3 bases short, with 9 bases between. CDR3 DNA: TGTGCCAGCAGTGCGGGGAATGAAGAGACCCAGTACTTC. It yields the protein CASSAGNEETQYF.

This rearrangement joins TRBV4-2 to TRBJ2-1; 7 bases line up with TRBD1. Germline V gene lookup returns CDR1 LGHNA and CDR2 YNFKEQ. With V trimmed by 5 bases and J by 5 bases, 12 bases remained unmatched. This CDR3 contains 16 residues. The CDR3 DNA reads as TGTGCCAGCAGCGAGGGGGCCAGCGAGGACCACAATGAGCAGTTCTTC. Translation: CASSEGASEDHNEQFF.

The V call is TRBV4-1, the J call TRBJ2-5; TRBD1 aligns across 9 bases. Per germline, CDR1 MGHRA and CDR2 YSYEKL. The CDR3 has 19 residues. V gave up 5 bases and J gave up 5 bases; unmatched junction bases: 21. This CDR3 is CASSLGAYRGLPAGETQYF. In nucleotides, the CDR3 is TGCGCCAGCAGCTTAGGGGCCTACAGGGGGCTCCCGGCAGGGGAGACCCAGTACTTC.

The chain joins TRBV11-3 to TRBJ2-7, with TRBD2 matching over 13 bases. This CDR3 region has 14 residues. CDR1 SGHNT and CDR2 YENEEA come from the germline V gene. The V gene end was trimmed by 5 bases and the J gene end by 9 bases; junction bases not matched to a gene: 7. The CDR3 coding sequence is TGTGCCAGCAGCCAGGGGACTAGCGGGAAGACGCAGTACTTC. Its protein is CASSQGTSGKTQYF. Together with reference TRBV11-3 and TRBJ2-7, the CDR3 gives the full variable domain: EAGVVQSPRYKIIEKKQPVAFWCNPISGHNTLYWYLQNLGQGPELLIRYENEEAVDDSQLPKDRFSAERLKGVDSTLKIQPAELGDSAVYLCASSQGTSGKTQYFGPGTRLTVT.

This clone was recorded a few times. This chain joins TRBV28 and TRBJ1-1, with 7 nucleotides matching TRBD1. The CDR3 contains 14 residues. Germline CDR1 MDHEN, CDR2 SYDVKM. V dropped 5 bases and J dropped 5; count of bases not matched to a gene: 8. CDR3 protein: CASSQQGPRTEAFF. The CDR3 DNA reads as TGTGCCAGCAGTCAACAGGGGCCTAGGACTGAAGCTTTCTTT.